This T cell receptor (beta chain) was obtained from a study of blood T cells in healthy people across ages. Overall study findings and caveats: Samples with more naive T cells showed higher observed beta diversity.

Peripheral blood samples of 9 to 10 milliliters were drawn from each donor. Extraction of total RNA produced a minimum of 5.5 micrograms from each sample. The authors ran a second PCR of about 7 to 11 cycles using a sample-barcoded 5' primer and a J-beta primer mix. Using its own MiXCR run on the 5' RACE reads, TCRdb lists one record per CDR3 protein. This sample has 1.5 million to 2 million distinct CDR3 sequences, with roughly 27% found just once. CDR1 and CDR2 from the germline V gene are SGHAT and FQNNGV. The V end lost 3 bases, the J end lost 3 bases, and 11 bases lay between the germline ends. CDR3 length equals 15 residues. A word on this clonotype: Its antigen is currently unknown.

This chain links TRBV11-2 with TRBJ2-2, with D possibly TRBD1 on 5 matching bases. The sample comprised blood. The sequence was obtained from a woman aged 25 to 39 in good health. CDR3: CASSFRGSDTGELFF. The CDR3 DNA reads TGTGCCAGCAGCTTTAGGGGTTCCGACACCGGGGAGCTGTTTTTT.